This TCR beta chain is drawn from a study of cytomegalovirus exposure and HLA in healthy donors. Findings and limits, study-wide: The authors later linked a missense DCLRE1C variant to TCR beta V- and J-gene trimming.

CDR1 KGHSH and CDR2 LQKENI come from the germline V gene. Trimming stripped 1 base from V and 2 bases from J, with 7 bases between. This CDR3 is 14 amino acids long. Comment on this clone: Its antigen is still unknown.

Participants comprised healthy donors of bone marrow. Use of 60 Vbeta and 13 Jbeta primers characterized the PCR. Sequenced by immunoSEQ multiplex PCR; TCRdb stores in-frame clones only, minus some. The sample lists around 190,000 clones, around 90% occurring once. The TCR originated in a boy between 2 and 15 years old in good health and CMV-seronegative. Sequenced material: PBMCs. The chain links TRBV18 to TRBJ2-3; D is perhaps TRBD1 (5 bases). The CDR3 DNA reads TGTGCCAGCTCACCACTAGGGGCCACAGATACGCAGTATTTT. This encodes CASSPLGATDTQYF.